Shown below are 25 T cell receptor beta chains from a single sample sequenced in a study of early T cells in non-severe SARS-CoV-2 infection. TCRdb redid the calling of the 5' RACE reads with MiXCR, one entry per CDR3 protein. Altogether approximately 29,000 distinct CDR3 sequences are present, around 6% being singletons, with the ten largest covering about 34%. The sequences come from whole blood, collected at baseline. Source of these receptors: an adult who was a healthcare worker with PCR-confirmed SARS-CoV-2 infection or an uninfected control (not recorded which).

This rearrangement joins TRBV7-9 to TRBJ2-3; the match to TRBD2 covers 7 bases. CDR1 and CDR2 from the germline V gene are SEHNR and FQNEAQ (reference sequence). The CDR3 length is 16 residues. The V segment lost 2 bases and the J segment 1 base; nucleotides outside the gene matches: 6. CDR3 nucleotide sequence: TGTGCCAGCAGCTTATCGCTGGGGAGGGGCACAGATACGCAGTATTTT. This translates into CASSLSLGRGTDTQYF.

The chain uses TRBV20-1 and TRBJ2-6; D ambiguous. V dropped 2 bases and J dropped 0 bases, with 11 bases sitting between them. Germline-derived CDR1 and CDR2 are DFQATT and SNEGSKA (reference sequence). The length of the CDR3 is 16 residues. The CDR3 bases are TGCAGTGCTAGACCCCCAGGAGTCTCTGGGGCCAACGTCCTGACTTTC. Translated: CSARPPGVSGANVLTF.

The table lists this clonotype with many counts. The chain has TRBV28 and TRBJ2-7, with D tentatively TRBD2 (5 bases). Deletions cut 5 bases from V and 3 bases from J, with 14 bases between. The CDR3 loop spans 14 amino acids. CDR1 MDHEN and CDR2 SYDVKM come from the germline V gene. CDR3 in amino acids: CASSLHSGIYEQYF. CDR3 nucleotide sequence: TGTGCCAGCAGTCTCCACTCCGGGATCTACGAGCAGTACTTC. Drawing the rest from reference TRBV28 and TRBJ2-7, the complete variable domain is DVKVTQSSRYLVKRTGEKVFLECVQDMDHENMFWYRQDPGLGLRLIYFSYDVKMKEKGDIPEGYSVSREKKERFSLILESASTNQTSMYLCASSLHSGIYEQYFGPGTRLTVT.

The sample holds a few counts of this clonotype. This chain uses TRBV7-9 with TRBJ2-1; D is ambiguous. The CDR3 consists of 11 residues. The germline V gene encodes CDR1 SEHNR and CDR2 FQNEAQ (reference sequence). V was shortened by 9 bases and J by 7 bases, with 10 bases between the two germline ends. The CDR3: CASTTDNEQFF. CDR3 bases: TGTGCCAGTACGACTGATAATGAGCAGTTCTTC.

In the case of this clonotype: Compared with germline, one end of the junction differs, possibly owing to a read error. The chain has TRBV10-3 and TRBJ2-7; D call uncertain. Germline values: CDR1 ENHRY, CDR2 SYGVKD. This CDR3 spans 14 amino acids. CDR3 sequence reads: CAITESPEPFEQYF. The CDR3 nucleotides are TGTGCCATCACTGAGTCCCCAGAGCCCTTCGAGCAGTACTTC.

This clonotype was found many times. The CDR3 is CASSYRTAGDEQFF. The CDR3 nucleotides are TGTGCCAGCAGTTACCGGACGGCAGGGGATGAGCAGTTCTTC. The chain combines TRBV6-5 with TRBJ2-1; TRBD1 might be the D (6 bases). The length of the CDR3 is 14 residues. Germline V CDR1 and CDR2: MNHEY, SVGAGI. The ends were cut back, 2 bases at V and 8 bases at J, with 13 bases in the middle.

The sample holds many counts of this clonotype. The chain carries TRBV3-1 and TRBJ1-6; 8 bases are a match to TRBD1. Germline V gene data show CDR1 as LGHDT and CDR2 as YNNKEL (reference sequence). The CDR3 has 17 residues. After removal of 1 base from V and 10 bases from J, the junction contained 12 bases not matched to a gene. In nucleotides, the CDR3 is TGTGCCAGCAGCCAAGGAAGGCAGGGGGCAGCTAGCTCACCCCTCCACTTT. This gives the protein CASSQGRQGAASSPLHF.

This clonotype was recorded many times. This sequence joins TRBV4-2 and TRBJ2-7; D not resolved. The length of the CDR3 is 17 residues. V lost 0 bases and J lost 4, with 19 bases in between. Germline V gene lookup returns CDR1 LGHNA and CDR2 YNFKEQ. For the CDR3, the DNA is TGTGCCAGCAGCCAAGACATAGTAGGACGCAATGCTTACGAGCAGTACTTC. It translates to CASSQDIVGRNAYEQYF.

This clonotype was observed many times. The chain is built from TRBV20-1 and TRBJ2-3; no clear D. There are 11 residues in the CDR3. Germline CDR1 is DFQATT and CDR2 is SNEGSKA (reference sequence). Between the trimmed V and J ends, which lost 0 bases and 5 bases, there was a span of 3 bases. CDR3 nucleotides: TGCAGTGCTAGAGATGGAGATACGCAGTATTTT. Translated, it gives CSARDGDTQYF.

This clonotype was observed many times. This chain uses TRBV20-1 with TRBJ2-7, with 9 bases lining up with TRBD1. V shed 6 bases, J shed 0 bases, and the junction held 3 bases outside the gene matches. Germline-derived CDR1 and CDR2 are DFQATT and SNEGSKA (reference sequence). The CDR3 is 13 amino acids. The CDR3, as DNA: TGCAGTGCCCGGGACAGGGCCTCCTACGAGCAGTACTTC. This encodes CSARDRASYEQYF.

This clonotype was seen at least ten times. The chain carries TRBV7-9 and TRBJ1-2; D is ambiguous. Trimming left V 6 bases short and J 4 bases short, with 9 bases between. This CDR3 comprises 12 residues. Germline V gives CDR1 SEHNR, CDR2 FQNEAQ (reference sequence). The CDR3 protein is CASSHEGYGYTF. The CDR3 region has the DNA TGTGCCAGCAGTCATGAGGGCTATGGCTACACCTTC.

This clonotype was recorded many times. This rearrangement joins TRBV29-1 to TRBJ2-1; D assignment may be TRBD1 or TRBD2 (5 bases each). This CDR3 region has 14 residues. The ends were cut back, 3 bases at V and 9 bases at J, with 18 bases in the middle. Germline V lookup: CDR1 SQVTM, CDR2 ANQGSEA. CDR3 in DNA: TGCAGCGTTGAGGTAGGGGCGCACCGGGGTGAGCAGTTCTTC. Residues: CSVEVGAHRGEQFF.

The genes are TRBV11-1 and TRBJ2-2, with no clear D. The germline CDR1 and CDR2 sequences are SGHAT and FQDESV (reference sequence). This CDR3 comprises 13 residues. V lost 3 bases and J 7 bases, leaving 9 bases between the germline ends. CDR3: CASSFWTHGELFF. CDR3 bases: TGTGCCAGCAGCTTCTGGACCCACGGGGAGCTGTTTTTT.

This clonotype was observed many times. The J gene is TRBJ2-1, the V gene TRBV11-2, with TRBD2 identical over 7 bases. Germline lookup yields CDR1 SGHAT and CDR2 FQNNGV. The CDR3 consists of 15 residues. V dropped 1 base and J dropped 2; count of bases not matched to a gene: 2. CDR3 sequence: CASSLAGGTYNEQFF. Here the CDR3 DNA reads TGTGCCAGCAGCTTAGCGGGGGGAACCTACAATGAGCAGTTCTTC.

This clonotype has a count of ten or more. The genes are TRBV7-3 and TRBJ1-1, with 8 positions matching TRBD1. Germline CDR1 is SGHTA and CDR2 is FQGTGA. V was pared by 2 bases and J by 8 bases, with 7 bases of the junction left unmatched. The CDR3 consists of 14 residues. The CDR3 DNA reads as TGTGCCAGCAGCTTACACCAGGGGGCCAACGAAGCTTTCTTT. Protein product: CASSLHQGANEAFF.

This clonotype was counted many times. The chain combines TRBV19 with TRBJ2-5; 10 nucleotides align to TRBD2. The CDR3 is 15 amino acids. Germline V gene lookup returns CDR1 LNHDA and CDR2 SQIVND (reference sequence). V was clipped by 5 bases and J by 2 bases; unmatched bases: 5. CDR3 sequence: CASSPGLAEQETQYF. Written as DNA, the CDR3 is TGTGCCAGTAGTCCCGGACTAGCGGAGCAAGAGACCCAGTACTTC.

This clonotype appeared many times. The J gene is TRBJ2-7, the V gene TRBV20-1; 7 bases agree with TRBD2. The germline gives CDR1 DFQATT, CDR2 SNEGSKA (reference sequence). The junction had 11 bases not matched to a gene; V was cut back by 3 bases and J by 3 bases. The CDR3 has 15 residues. The DNA of the CDR3 is TGCAGTGCTAGGCTAATGGCTAGCGGACTCTACGAGCAGTACTTC. Protein product: CSARLMASGLYEQYF.

Many counts were recorded for this clonotype. This CDR3 reads CASSPGTSGTNEQFF. CDR3 coding DNA: TGTGCCAGCAGTCCTGGGACTAGCGGGACCAATGAGCAGTTCTTC. The chain combines TRBV27 with TRBJ2-1; 13 bases are a match to TRBD2. CDR1 MNHEY and CDR2 SMNVEV come from the germline V gene (reference sequence). The V and J ends lost 5 bases and 6 bases, in that order; junction bases with no gene match: 4. The CDR3 has 15 residues.

This clonotype was seen a few times. This chain uses TRBV7-9 with TRBJ2-3; 9 nucleotides agree with TRBD1. Germline loops: CDR1 SEHNR, CDR2 FQNEAQ (reference sequence). The V gene end was trimmed by 6 bases and the J gene end by 5 bases; junction bases not matched to a gene: 9. This CDR3 comprises 15 residues. CDR3 sequence reads: CASRDRGDTKDTQYF. CDR3 nucleotide sequence: TGTGCCAGCAGGGACAGGGGTGACACAAAAGATACGCAGTATTTT.

This clonotype has only a few counts. The J gene is TRBJ1-5, the V gene TRBV2; the match to TRBD1 covers 8 bases. CDR1 and CDR2 (germline): SNHLY, FYNNEI. V shed 1 base, J shed 6 bases, and the junction held 2 bases outside the gene matches. This CDR3 is 14 amino acids long. In nucleotides, the CDR3 is TGTGCCAGCAGTGAAGGGACAGGGCGTCAGCCCCAGCATTTT. Protein sequence: CASSEGTGRQPQHF.

This clonotype has at least ten counts. This chain joins TRBV4-3 and TRBJ2-7, with D uncertain. The V gene lost 0 bases and the J gene lost 6 bases, with 12 bases spanning the gap. CDR3 length: 14 amino acids. Germline lookup yields CDR1 LGHNA and CDR2 YSLEER. The CDR3 DNA reads TGCGCCAGCAGCCAAGATCCTGCCGGGCTCGAGCAGTACTTC. Protein sequence: CASSQDPAGLEQYF.

This clonotype was counted ten times or more. This sequence joins TRBV20-1 and TRBJ2-7; D might be TRBD2 (5 bases). Trimming removed 3 bases at V and 4 bases at J, with 13 bases between. The length of the CDR3 is 13 residues. The germline CDR1 and CDR2 sequences are DFQATT and SNEGSKA (reference sequence). The CDR3 DNA is TGCAGTGCTAGTTCGAGAGGGCGTTACGAGCAGTACTTC. It encodes CSASSRGRYEQYF.

Ten or more counts support this clonotype. The chain recombines TRBV4-2 with TRBJ2-7; 10 bases fit TRBD2. This CDR3 is built from 13 residues. Germline values: CDR1 LGHNA, CDR2 YNFKEQ. The junction had 1 base not matched to a gene; V was cut back by 5 bases and J by 3 bases. The chain's CDR3 is CASSWTSGYEQYF. The CDR3 DNA is TGTGCCAGCAGCTGGACTAGCGGCTACGAGCAGTACTTC.

This clonotype was seen repeatedly, ten times or more. The chain is built from TRBV30 and TRBJ1-2; 7 nucleotides align to TRBD1. Losses at the gene ends were 3 bases for V and 4 bases for J; bases not matched to a gene: 8. The CDR3 is 14 amino acids. Germline-derived CDR1 and CDR2 are GTSNPN and SVGIG (reference sequence). This chain's CDR3 is CAWRGGDSRYGYTF. Here the CDR3 DNA reads TGTGCCTGGAGGGGCGGGGACAGCCGCTATGGCTACACCTTC.

There are many counts of this clonotype. The chain combines TRBV10-3 with TRBJ2-7; TRBD2 matches at 7 bases. CDR1 is ENHRY and CDR2 is SYGVKD in the germline V gene. Germline trimming cut 7 bases from V and 5 bases from J; bases unmatched to any gene: 11. The CDR3 extends over 14 amino acids. Written as DNA, the CDR3 is TGTGCCATCAAGCCAGGGAGGGATCGCGACGAGCAGTACTTC. Encoded protein: CAIKPGRDRDEQYF.